Following are 26 T cell receptor beta chains from one sample sequenced in a study of T cells expressing NK-cell markers. TCRdb reanalyzed the 5' RACE reads and collapses them to one entry per CDR3 protein, without DNA. Recorded here are fewer than 300,000 distinct CDR3 sequences; the top ten clones represent 4.2%. The specimen was blood T cells: a sorted CD56 or NKG2C T cell subset, CD4+ or CD8+ T cells, or bulk PBMC T cells (not recorded which). The receptors were sampled from a woman aged 18 to 75 in good health.

This chain links TRBV12-3 or TRBV12-4 with TRBJ2-1; TCRdb's D call of TRBD2 is untestable without DNA. The CDR3 has 16 amino acids. The CDR3 spells CASSSTSGVTSNEQFF.

The genes are TRBV12-3 or TRBV12-4 and TRBJ2-3; lacking DNA, the TRBD1 call made by TCRdb goes unchecked. This CDR3 has 16 amino acids. CDR3 protein: CASNPRTTTSTDTQYF.

CDR3 residues: CASSPRYSNQPQHF. V is TRBV7-2 and J is TRBJ1-5. The CDR3 sequence is 14 residues long. Germline assignment: CDR1 SGHTA and CDR2 FQGNSA.

This chain links TRBV20-1 with TRBJ2-5. This CDR3 spans 13 amino acids. The germline gives CDR1 DFQATT, CDR2 SNEGSKA (reference sequence). CDR3 sequence reads: CSARRDIQETQYF.

The rearrangement uses TRBV10-2 and TRBJ2-2; TCRdb's D call of TRBD1 is untestable without DNA. This CDR3 contains 15 residues. Germline CDR1 WSHSY, CDR2 SAAADI. The CDR3 region is CASSWAQGSSGELFF.

This CDR3 reads CASGRENNSPLHF. The rearrangement links TRBV19 to TRBJ1-6. The CDR3 runs to 13 residues. CDR1 is LNHDA and CDR2 is SQIVND in the germline V gene (reference sequence).

The chain joins TRBV14 to TRBJ2-3; TCRdb outputs TRBD2, but without DNA this stays unchecked. The germline V gene has CDR1 SGHDN and CDR2 FVKESK. The CDR3 is 17 amino acids. The chain's CDR3 is CASSQDPARALTDTQYF.

The V and J genes are TRBV18 and TRBJ2-1; TCRdb designates TRBD2, a call that cannot be tested without DNA. The length of the CDR3 is 15 residues. Per germline, CDR1 KGHSH and CDR2 LQKENI. CDR3 amino acids: CASSRGGRLAEEQFF.

V and J are TRBV12-3 or TRBV12-4 and TRBJ2-7. The length of the CDR3 is 12 residues. The CDR3 sequence is CASSFRWSEQYF.

This CDR3 reads CASSPPGKGETQYF. The gene calls are TRBV12-3 or TRBV12-4 and TRBJ2-5; TCRdb selects TRBD1, and the lack of DNA leaves this call unchecked. The CDR3 runs to 14 residues.

The CDR3 is CAISPVRPYEQYF. The chain joins TRBV10-3 to TRBJ2-7; TCRdb gives TRBD1 as the D gene, but with no DNA this cannot be confirmed. From germline, CDR1 is ENHRY and CDR2 SYGVKD. This CDR3 comprises 13 residues.

This chain links TRBV7-8 with TRBJ2-5; TCRdb reports TRBD2, a call that lacks DNA to check it against. CDR3 size: 13 residues. Germline V CDR1 and CDR2: SGHVS, FQNEAQ. The CDR3 here is CASRERVSETQYF.

The chain combines TRBV12-3 or TRBV12-4 with TRBJ2-1; the D gene TCRdb calls, TRBD1, cannot be checked with no DNA. The CDR3 has 17 residues. The CDR3 is CASSSISGGALSNEQFF.

The gene calls are TRBV12-3 or TRBV12-4 and TRBJ2-3. The CDR3 has 13 residues. This chain's CDR3 is CASSLNFQDTQYF.

The V call is TRBV15, the J call TRBJ2-1; the TRBD2 assignment by TCRdb is unverifiable without DNA. Germline CDR1 LNHNV, CDR2 YYDKDF (reference sequence). This CDR3 contains 17 residues. CDR3 residues: CATRGPYEASGRKEQFF. The full variable domain, completed using reference TRBV15 and TRBJ2-1, is DAMVIQNPRYQVTQFGKPVTLSCSQTLNHNVMYWYQQKSSQAPKLLFHYYDKDFNNEADTPDNFQSRRPNTSFCFLDIRSPGLGDTAMYLCATRGPYEASGRKEQFFGPGTRLTVL.

The chain carries TRBV20-1 and TRBJ2-3; lacking DNA, the TRBD1 call made by TCRdb goes unchecked. Germline V CDR1 and CDR2: DFQATT, SNEGSKA (reference sequence). The CDR3 covers 13 residues. This chain's CDR3 is CSAKTGGTDTQYF.

The chain has TRBV15 and TRBJ2-5. This CDR3 region has 13 residues. CDR1 and CDR2 from the germline V gene are LNHNV and YYDKDF (reference sequence). The CDR3: CATSSRSEETQYF.

The J gene is TRBJ2-7, the V gene TRBV4-1. The CDR3 spans 15 residues. Germline V gene lookup returns CDR1 MGHRA and CDR2 YSYEKL. Here the CDR3 reads CASSQDDRGSYEQYF.

The rearrangement links TRBV7-3 to TRBJ2-5; TCRdb reports TRBD2, a call that lacks DNA to check it against. Germline CDR1 reads SGHTA; CDR2 reads FQGTGA. This CDR3 comprises 15 residues. The chain's CDR3 is CASSPRYSSPGTQYF.

The chain employs TRBV30 and TRBJ1-2. In germline, CDR1 is GTSNPN, CDR2 SVGIG (reference sequence). The CDR3 extends over 16 amino acids. CDR3 in amino acids: CAWSQKVTALPYGYTF.

V usage is TRBV29-1 and J usage is TRBJ2-2. The CDR3 runs to 11 residues. CDR1 is SQVTM and CDR2 is ANQGSEA in the germline V gene. CDR3 residues: CSVYHTGELFF.

The chain recombines TRBV7-2 with TRBJ1-1. CDR1 is SGHTA, CDR2 FQGNSA, per germline. This CDR3 is 14 amino acids long. This CDR3 reads CASSPDGRSTEAFF.

This chain links TRBV5-1 with TRBJ2-6; TCRdb's D gene call, TRBD1, goes unchecked for lack of DNA. The germline V gene has CDR1 SGHRS and CDR2 YFSETQ. The CDR3 runs 16 residues. CDR3 region: CASTGQGYSGANVLTF.

The chain recombines TRBV5-5 with TRBJ2-7; checking the TCRdb D call of TRBD1 is not possible without DNA. Germline V gives CDR1 SGHKS, CDR2 YYEKEE (reference sequence). The CDR3 consists of 15 residues. The CDR3 loop is CASSSAGTDAYEQYF.

The rearrangement joins TRBV20-1 to TRBJ1-4; TCRdb's D call of TRBD1 is untestable without DNA. Germline values: CDR1 DFQATT, CDR2 SNEGSKA (reference sequence). This CDR3 has 15 residues. The CDR3 region is CSATQGAAVSEKLFF.

This chain joins TRBV20-1 and TRBJ2-1; the D call of TRBD2 rests on TCRdb alone, since no DNA is present to check it. This CDR3 is 15 amino acids long. CDR1 and CDR2 (germline): DFQATT, SNEGSKA (reference sequence). The CDR3: CSARPGTSGGMEQFF.